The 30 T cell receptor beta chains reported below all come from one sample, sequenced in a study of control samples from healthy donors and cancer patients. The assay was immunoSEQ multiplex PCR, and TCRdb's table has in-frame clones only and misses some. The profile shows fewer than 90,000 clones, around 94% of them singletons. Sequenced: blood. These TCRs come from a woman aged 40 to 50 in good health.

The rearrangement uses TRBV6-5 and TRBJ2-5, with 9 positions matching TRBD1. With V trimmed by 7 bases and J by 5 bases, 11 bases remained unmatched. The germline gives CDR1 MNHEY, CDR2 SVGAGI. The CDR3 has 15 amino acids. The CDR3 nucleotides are TGTGCCAGCATCCTACAGGGGGCGCTTGGGGAGACCCAGTACTTC. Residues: CASILQGALGETQYF.

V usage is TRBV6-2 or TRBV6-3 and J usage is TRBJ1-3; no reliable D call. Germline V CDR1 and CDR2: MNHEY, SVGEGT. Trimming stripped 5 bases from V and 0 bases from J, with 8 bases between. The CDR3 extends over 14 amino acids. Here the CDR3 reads CASSTWRSGNTIYF. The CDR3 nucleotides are TGTGCCAGCAGTACCTGGCGCTCTGGAAACACCATATATTTT.

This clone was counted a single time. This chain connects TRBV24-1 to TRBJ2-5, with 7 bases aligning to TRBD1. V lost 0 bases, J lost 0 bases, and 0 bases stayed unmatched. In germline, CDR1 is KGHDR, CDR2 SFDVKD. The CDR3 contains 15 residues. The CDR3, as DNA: TGTGCCACCAGTGATTTGCAGGGGGACCAAGAGACCCAGTACTTC. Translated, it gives CATSDLQGDQETQYF.

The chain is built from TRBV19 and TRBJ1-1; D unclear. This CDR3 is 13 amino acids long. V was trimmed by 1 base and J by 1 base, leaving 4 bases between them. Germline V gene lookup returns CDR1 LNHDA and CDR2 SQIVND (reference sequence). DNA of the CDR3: TGTGCCAGTAGTATAGGAGCGAACACTGAAGCTTTCTTT. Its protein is CASSIGANTEAFF.

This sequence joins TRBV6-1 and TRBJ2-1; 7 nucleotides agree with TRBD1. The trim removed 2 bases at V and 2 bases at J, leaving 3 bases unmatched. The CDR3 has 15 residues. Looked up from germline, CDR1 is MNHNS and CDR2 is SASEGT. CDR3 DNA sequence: TGTGCCAGCAGTGAACCAAGGGGGCCCTACAATGAGCAGTTCTTC. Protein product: CASSEPRGPYNEQFF.

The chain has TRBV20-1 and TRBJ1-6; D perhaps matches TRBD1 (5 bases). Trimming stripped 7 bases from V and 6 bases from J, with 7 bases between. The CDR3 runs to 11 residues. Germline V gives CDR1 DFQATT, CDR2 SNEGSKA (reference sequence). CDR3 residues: CSVDSNSPLHF. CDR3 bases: TGCAGTGTTGACAGTAATTCACCCCTCCACTTT.

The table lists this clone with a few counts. CDR3 in amino acids: CASSLPDGTQETQYF. The CDR3 bases are TGCGCCAGCAGCCTGCCGGACGGGACCCAAGAGACCCAGTACTTC. The chain links TRBV5-1 to TRBJ2-5, with D possibly being TRBD1 or TRBD2 (5 bases each). CDR3 length equals 15 residues. Trimming removed 4 bases at V and 1 base at J, with 14 bases between. The germline gives CDR1 SGHRS, CDR2 YFSETQ.

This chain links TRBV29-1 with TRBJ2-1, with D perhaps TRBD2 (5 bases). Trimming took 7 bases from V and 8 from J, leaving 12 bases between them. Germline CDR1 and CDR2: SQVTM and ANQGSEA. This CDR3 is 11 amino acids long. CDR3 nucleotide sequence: TGCAGCGCTGCTAGCTCCGATGAGCAGTTCTTC. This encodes CSAASSDEQFF.

CDR3 protein: CASSRDSYTGELFF. The CDR3 DNA is TGCGCCAGCAGCAGGGACTCCTACACCGGGGAGCTGTTTTTT. The V gene is TRBV5-1, the J gene TRBJ2-2, with D tentatively TRBD2 (6 bases). Trimming cost V 4 bases and J 3 bases, with 10 bases left between them. The CDR3 spans 14 residues. Germline V CDR1 and CDR2: SGHRS, YFSETQ.

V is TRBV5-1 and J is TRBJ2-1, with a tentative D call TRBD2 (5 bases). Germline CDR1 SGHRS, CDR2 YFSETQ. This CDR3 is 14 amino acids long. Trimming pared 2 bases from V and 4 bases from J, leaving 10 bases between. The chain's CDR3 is CASSFRTPYNEQFF. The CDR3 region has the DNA TGCGCCAGCAGCTTTAGGACTCCTTACAATGAGCAGTTCTTC.

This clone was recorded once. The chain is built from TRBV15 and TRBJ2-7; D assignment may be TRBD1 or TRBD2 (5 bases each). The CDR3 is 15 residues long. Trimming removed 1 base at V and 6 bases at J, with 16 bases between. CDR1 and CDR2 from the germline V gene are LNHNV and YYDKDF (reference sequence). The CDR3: CATSRARDRPSEQYF. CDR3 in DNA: TGTGCCACCAGCAGAGCCCGGGACCGACCCTCCGAGCAGTACTTC.

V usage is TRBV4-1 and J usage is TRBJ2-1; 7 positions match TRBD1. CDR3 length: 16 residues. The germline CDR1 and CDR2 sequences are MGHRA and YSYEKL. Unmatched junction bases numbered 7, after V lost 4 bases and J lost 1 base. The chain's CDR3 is CASSPLGGGSYNEQFF. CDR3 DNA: TGCGCCAGCAGCCCCCTAGGGGGCGGTTCCTACAATGAGCAGTTCTTC.

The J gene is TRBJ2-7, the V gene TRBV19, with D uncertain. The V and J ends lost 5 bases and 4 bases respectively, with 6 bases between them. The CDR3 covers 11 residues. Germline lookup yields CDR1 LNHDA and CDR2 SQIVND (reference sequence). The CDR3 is CASSSSYEQYF. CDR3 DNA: TGTGCCAGTAGTTCTAGTTACGAGCAGTACTTC.

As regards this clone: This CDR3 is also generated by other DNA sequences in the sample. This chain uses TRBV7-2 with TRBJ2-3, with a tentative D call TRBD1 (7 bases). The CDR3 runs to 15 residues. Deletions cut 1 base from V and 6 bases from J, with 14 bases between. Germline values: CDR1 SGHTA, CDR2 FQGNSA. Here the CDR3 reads CASSLVAGGGDTQYF. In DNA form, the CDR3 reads TGTGCCAGCAGCTTAGTTGCAGGGGGAGGTGATACGCAGTATTTT.

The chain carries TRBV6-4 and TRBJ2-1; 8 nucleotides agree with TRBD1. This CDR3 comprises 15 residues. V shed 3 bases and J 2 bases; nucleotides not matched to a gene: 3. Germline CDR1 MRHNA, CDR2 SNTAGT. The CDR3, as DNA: TGTGCCAGCAGTGAAACAGGGGGAACCTACAATGAGCAGTTCTTC. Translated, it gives CASSETGGTYNEQFF.

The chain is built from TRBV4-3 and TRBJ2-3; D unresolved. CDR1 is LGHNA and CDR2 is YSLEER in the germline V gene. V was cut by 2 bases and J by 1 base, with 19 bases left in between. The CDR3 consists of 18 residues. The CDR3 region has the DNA TGCGCCAGCAGCCAAAACCCGGGCCAGCAGGCGGGCACAGATACGCAGTATTTT. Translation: CASSQNPGQQAGTDTQYF.

CDR3 DNA sequence: TGTGCCAGCAGACAACAGGGGTTGTCTGGAAACACCATATATTTT. It specifies CASRQQGLSGNTIYF. The V gene is TRBV14, the J gene TRBJ1-3, with 7 bases identical to TRBD1. CDR1 and CDR2 from the germline V gene are SGHDN and FVKESK. The CDR3 is made up of 15 amino acids. The J segment lost 1 base and the V segment lost 6 bases, leaving 6 bases of the junction unmatched.

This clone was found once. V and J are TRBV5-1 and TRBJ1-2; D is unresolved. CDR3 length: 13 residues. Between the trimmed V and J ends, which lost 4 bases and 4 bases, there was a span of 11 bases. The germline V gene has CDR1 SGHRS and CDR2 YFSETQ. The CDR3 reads CASSPDWGYGYTF. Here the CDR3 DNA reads TGCGCCAGCAGCCCTGATTGGGGCTATGGCTACACCTTC. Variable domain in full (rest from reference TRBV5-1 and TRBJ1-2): KAGVTQTPRYLIKTRGQQVTLSCSPISGHRSVSWYQQTPGQGLQFLFEYFSETQRNKGNFPGRFSGRQFSNSRSEMNVSTLELGDSALYLCASSPDWGYGYTFGSGTRLTVV.

CDR3 protein: CASSNNRRAAKNTEAFF. In nucleotides, the CDR3 is TGTGCCAGCAGCAACAACCGCCGGGCAGCGAAGAACACTGAAGCTTTCTTT. This chain joins TRBV21-1 and TRBJ1-1. TRBV21-1 is a recognized pseudogene. The CDR3 has 17 amino acids.

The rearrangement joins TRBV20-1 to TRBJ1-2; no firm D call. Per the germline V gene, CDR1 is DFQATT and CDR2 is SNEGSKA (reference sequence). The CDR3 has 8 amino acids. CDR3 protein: CRSGGYTF. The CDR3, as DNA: TGCAGGTCGGGCGGCTACACCTTC.

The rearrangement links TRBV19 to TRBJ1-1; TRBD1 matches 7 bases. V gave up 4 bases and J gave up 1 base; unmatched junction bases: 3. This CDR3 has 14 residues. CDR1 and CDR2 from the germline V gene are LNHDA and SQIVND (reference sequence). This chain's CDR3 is CASSTRQGNTEAFF. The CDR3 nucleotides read TGTGCCAGTAGTACTCGACAGGGGAACACTGAAGCTTTCTTT.

CDR3 in amino acids: CASSRGLGEQYF. Written as DNA, the CDR3 is TGTGCCAGTAGTAGGGGACTCGGCGAGCAGTACTTC. V gene TRBV19 combines with J gene TRBJ2-7; D is perhaps TRBD2 (6 bases). The CDR3 consists of 12 residues. Per the germline V gene, CDR1 is LNHDA and CDR2 is SQIVND (reference sequence). V lost 4 bases to trimming and J lost 6 bases, with 10 bases between them.

The CDR3 nucleotides are TGTGCCAGCAGCCTGGGGCAGGGGGCGGCCGGGGAGCTGTTTTTT. This encodes CASSLGQGAAGELFF. The genes are TRBV7-9 and TRBJ2-2; 8 bases align to TRBD1. This CDR3 spans 15 amino acids. CDR1 is SEHNR and CDR2 is FQNEAQ in the germline V gene (reference sequence). Trimming removed 5 bases from V and 6 bases from J; junction bases left unmatched: 8.

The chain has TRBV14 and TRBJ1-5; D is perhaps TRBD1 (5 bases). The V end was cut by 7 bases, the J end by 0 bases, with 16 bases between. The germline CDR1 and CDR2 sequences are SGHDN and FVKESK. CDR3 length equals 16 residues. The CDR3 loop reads CASKLGVKYSNQPQHF. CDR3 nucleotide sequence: TGTGCCAGCAAGCTGGGGGTGAAATATAGCAATCAGCCCCAGCATTTT.

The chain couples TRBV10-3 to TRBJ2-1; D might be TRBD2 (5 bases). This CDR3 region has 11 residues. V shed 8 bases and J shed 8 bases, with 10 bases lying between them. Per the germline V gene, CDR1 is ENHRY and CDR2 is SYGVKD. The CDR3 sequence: CAIHEGHEQFF. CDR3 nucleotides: TGTGCCATCCATGAGGGCCATGAGCAGTTCTTC.

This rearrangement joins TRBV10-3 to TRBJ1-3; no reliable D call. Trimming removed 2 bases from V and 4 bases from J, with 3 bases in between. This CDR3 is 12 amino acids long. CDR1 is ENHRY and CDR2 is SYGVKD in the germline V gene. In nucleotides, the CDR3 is TGTGCCATCAGTGAGGGGGGAAACACCATATATTTT. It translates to CAISEGGNTIYF.

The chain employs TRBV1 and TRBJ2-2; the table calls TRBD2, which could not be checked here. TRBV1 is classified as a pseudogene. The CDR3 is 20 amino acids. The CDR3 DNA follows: TGCACCAGCAGCCAAGGGATAAGGCTTGCGGCGGGAGTTGGGCCCGGGGAGCTGTTTTTT. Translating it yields CTSSQGIRLAAGVGPGELFF.

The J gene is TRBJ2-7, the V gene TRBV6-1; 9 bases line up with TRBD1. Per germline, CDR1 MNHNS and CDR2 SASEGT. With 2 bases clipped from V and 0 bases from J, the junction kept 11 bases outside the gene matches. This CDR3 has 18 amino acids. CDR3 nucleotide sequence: TGTGCCAGCAGTGAATCGGCGCTATGGGACAGGGTCTCCTACGAGCAGTACTTC. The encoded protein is CASSESALWDRVSYEQYF.

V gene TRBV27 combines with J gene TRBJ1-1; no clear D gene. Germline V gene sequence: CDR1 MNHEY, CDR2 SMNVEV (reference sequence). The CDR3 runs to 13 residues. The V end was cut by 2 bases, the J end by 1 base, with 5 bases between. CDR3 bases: TGTGCCAGCAGTTTACTCCCGAACACTGAAGCTTTCTTT. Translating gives CASSLLPNTEAFF.

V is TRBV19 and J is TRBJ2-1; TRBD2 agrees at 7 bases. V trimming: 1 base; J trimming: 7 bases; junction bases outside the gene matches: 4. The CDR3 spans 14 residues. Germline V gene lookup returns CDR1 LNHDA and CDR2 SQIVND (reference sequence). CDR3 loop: CASSIAGGPNEQFF. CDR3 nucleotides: TGTGCCAGTAGTATAGCGGGAGGACCGAATGAGCAGTTCTTC.